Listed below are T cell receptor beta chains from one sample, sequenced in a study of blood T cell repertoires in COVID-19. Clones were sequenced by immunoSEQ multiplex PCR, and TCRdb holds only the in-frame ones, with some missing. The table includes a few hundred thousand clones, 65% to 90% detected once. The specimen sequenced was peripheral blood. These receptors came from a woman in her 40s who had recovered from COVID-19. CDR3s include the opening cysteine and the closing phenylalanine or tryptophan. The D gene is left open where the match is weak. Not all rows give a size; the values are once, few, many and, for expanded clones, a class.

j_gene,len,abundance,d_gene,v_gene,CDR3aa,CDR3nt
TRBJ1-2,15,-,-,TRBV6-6,CASSYSNLGDDGYTF,TGTGCCAGCAGTTACTCGAACTTAGGGGATGATGGCTACACCTTC
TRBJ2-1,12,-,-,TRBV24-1,CATSDLNNEPFF,TGTGCCACCAGTGATTTGAACAACGAACCTTTCTTC
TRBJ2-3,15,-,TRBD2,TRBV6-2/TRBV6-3,CASSYNVGGADTQYF,TGTGCCAGCAGTTACAATGTGGGGGGGGCAGATACGCAGTATTTT
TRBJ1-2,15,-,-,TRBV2,CASSDRVPGSYGYTF,TGTGCCAGCAGTGACCGTGTGCCGGGATCCTATGGCTACACCTTC
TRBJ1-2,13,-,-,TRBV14,CASSQGQVHGYTF,TGTGCCAGCAGCCAAGGACAAGTCCATGGCTACACCTTC
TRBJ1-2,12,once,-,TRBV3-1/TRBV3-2,CASSPQGSGYTF,TGTGCCAGCAGCCCGCAGGGTAGTGGCTACACCTTC
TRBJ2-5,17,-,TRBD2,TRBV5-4,CASSLVAGGMYQETQYF,TGTGCCAGCAGCTTGGTGGCGGGGGGCATGTACCAAGAGACCCAGTACTTC
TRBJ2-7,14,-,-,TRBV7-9,CASSLVATIYEQYF,TGTGCCAGCAGCTTAGTGGCCACTATCTACGAGCAGTACTTC
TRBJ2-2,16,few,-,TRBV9,CASSYSQGASTGELFF,TGTGCCAGCAGCTATAGCCAAGGGGCAAGCACCGGGGAGCTGTTTTTT
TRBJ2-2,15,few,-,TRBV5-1,CASSLGDTYTGELFF,TGCGCCAGCAGCTTGGGGGACACATACACCGGGGAGCTGTTTTTT
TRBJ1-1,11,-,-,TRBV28,CASISETEAFF,TGTGCCAGCATCTCGGAGACTGAAGCTTTCTTT
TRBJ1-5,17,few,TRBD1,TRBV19,CASSTTPSTGRNQPQHF,TGTGCCAGTAGTACGACCCCTTCGACAGGGCGCAATCAGCCCCAGCATTTT
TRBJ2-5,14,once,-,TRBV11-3,CASSKGQVKETQYF,TGTGCCAGCAGCAAGGGGCAGGTCAAAGAGACCCAGTACTTC
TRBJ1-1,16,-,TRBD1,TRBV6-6,CASSYYRDRVPTEAFF,TGTGCCAGCAGTTATTACCGGGACAGGGTGCCCACTGAAGCTTTCTTT
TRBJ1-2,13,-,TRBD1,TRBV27,CASRTGENYGYTF,TGTGCCAGCAGGACAGGGGAGAACTATGGCTACACCTTC
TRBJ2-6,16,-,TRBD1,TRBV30,CAWGRGGSIGANVLTF,TGTGCCTGGGGAAGAGGGGGCTCGATTGGGGCCAACGTCCTGACTTTC
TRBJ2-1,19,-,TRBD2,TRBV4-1,CASSQDPSGGVSGYNEQFF,TGCGCCAGCAGCCAAGATCCAAGCGGGGGGGTATCCGGTTACAATGAGCAGTTCTTC
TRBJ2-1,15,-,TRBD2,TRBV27,CASRSGTSGINEQFF,TGTGCCAGCAGATCCGGGACTAGCGGCATCAATGAGCAGTTCTTC
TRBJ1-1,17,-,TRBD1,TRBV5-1,CASSRGQGESLDTEAFF,TGCGCCAGCAGCCGGGGACAGGGGGAATCCCTGGACACTGAAGCTTTCTTT
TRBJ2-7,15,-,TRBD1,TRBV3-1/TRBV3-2,CASSQDFTGGNEQYF,TGTGCCAGCAGCCAAGATTTCACAGGGGGCAACGAGCAGTACTTC
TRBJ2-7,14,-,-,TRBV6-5,CASSNTGNTYEQYF,TGTGCCAGCAGTAATACCGGGAACACCTACGAGCAGTACTTC
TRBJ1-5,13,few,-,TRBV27,CASSFSQGQPQHF,TGTGCCAGCAGTTTTTCGCAGGGACAGCCCCAGCATTTT
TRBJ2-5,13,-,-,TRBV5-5,CASSLTGLETQYF,TGTGCCAGCAGCCTCACAGGGTTAGAGACCCAGTACTTC
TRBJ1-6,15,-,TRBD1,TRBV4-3,CASSPYHDRGPPLHF,TGCGCCAGCAGCCCCTACCACGACAGGGGTCCACCCCTCCACTTT
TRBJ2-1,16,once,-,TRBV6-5,CASSYSFRGTYNEQFF,TGTGCCAGCAGTTACTCTTTCAGGGGAACCTACAATGAGCAGTTCTTC
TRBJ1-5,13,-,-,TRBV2,CASSETVETAQHF,TGTGCCAGCAGTGAAACAGTAGAAACGGCCCAGCATTTT
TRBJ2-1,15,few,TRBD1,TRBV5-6,CASSLGDRVNNEQFF,TGTGCCAGCAGCTTAGGGGACAGGGTTAACAATGAGCAGTTCTTC
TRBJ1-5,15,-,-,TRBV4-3,CASSQDWGLWQPQHF,TGCGCCAGCAGCCAAGACTGGGGACTTTGGCAGCCCCAGCATTTT
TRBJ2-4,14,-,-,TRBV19,CASRLDRSKNIQYF,TGTGCCAGTAGGCTAGACAGATCCAAAAACATTCAGTACTTC
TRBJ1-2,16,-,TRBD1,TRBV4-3,CASSQDRTGAAYGYTF,TGCGCCAGCAGCCAAGATCGGACAGGAGCAGCCTATGGCTACACCTTC
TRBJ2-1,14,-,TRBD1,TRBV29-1,CSVDVGQGHNEQFF,TGCAGCGTTGACGTGGGACAGGGCCACAATGAGCAGTTCTTC
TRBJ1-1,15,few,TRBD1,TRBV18,CASSPLQGESVRAFF,TGTGCCAGCTCACCACTACAGGGGGAGTCGGTCCGAGCTTTCTTT
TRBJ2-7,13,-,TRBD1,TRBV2,CASSRPGTGLVHF,TGTGCCAGCAGTCGTCCCGGGACAGGGTTGGTCCACTTC
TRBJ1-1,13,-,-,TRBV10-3,CAIRVELNTEAFF,TGTGCCATCAGGGTTGAGCTGAACACTGAAGCTTTCTTT
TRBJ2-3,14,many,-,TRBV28,CASSLAGTTDTQYF,TGTGCCAGCAGTTTAGCGGGGACCACAGATACGCAGTATTTT